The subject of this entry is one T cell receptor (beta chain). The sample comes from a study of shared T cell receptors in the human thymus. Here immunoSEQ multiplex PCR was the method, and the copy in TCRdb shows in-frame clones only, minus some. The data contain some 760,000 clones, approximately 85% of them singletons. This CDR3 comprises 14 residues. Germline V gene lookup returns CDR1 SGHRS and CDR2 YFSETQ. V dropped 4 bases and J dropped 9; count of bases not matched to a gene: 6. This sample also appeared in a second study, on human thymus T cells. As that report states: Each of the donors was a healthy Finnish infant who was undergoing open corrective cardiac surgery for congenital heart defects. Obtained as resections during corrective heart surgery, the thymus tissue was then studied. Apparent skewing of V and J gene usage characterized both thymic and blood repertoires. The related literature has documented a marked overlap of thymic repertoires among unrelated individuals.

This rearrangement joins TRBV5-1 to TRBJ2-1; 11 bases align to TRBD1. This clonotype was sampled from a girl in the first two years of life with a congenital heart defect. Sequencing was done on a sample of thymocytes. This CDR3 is CASSRWDRGVEQFF. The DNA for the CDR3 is TGCGCCAGCAGCCGATGGGACAGGGGGGTTGAGCAGTTCTTC.